One T cell receptor (beta chain) is described in this entry. It lacks a known antigen. The record has no base qualities; no much larger clone is one base away. This sample is part of a study of blood T cell repertoires in COVID-19 (dated by TCRdb to about 2020). Some background on the complete study: The collaborator samples originated in the United States, Italy and Spain and spanned the acute and convalescent phases of COVID-19. HLA class I and class II types, where available, came from metadata supplied by the sample provider rather than from assay-based typing. The sample metadata nearly always contained a de-identified subject ID, COVID-19 status, age in years and sex. The material from the prospective study consisted of cDNA or gDNA derived from T cells, B-cell-depleted T cells, or PBMCs. Samples were obtained from the ongoing ImmuneRACE study (first 160 participants) and from 1,254 subjects provided by 6 global collaborators. Deeply sampled blood TCRbeta repertoires from subjects exposed to, actively infected with, or recovered from COVID-19 were included in the dataset. The repertoires were made available in a free public database intended to serve as a resource for research on the immune response to SARS-CoV-2. The paper's findings and limits, for the study overall: Clinical and demographic metadata were provided uncurated, with the amount varying by source and participant.

Germline trimming amounts to 4 bases on V and 2 bases on J, with 3 as the count of junction bases outside the gene matches. As encoded in the germline V gene, CDR1 is SGHDN while CDR2 is FVKESK. Inclusive of the bounding cysteine and phenylalanine, the CDR3 is 15 residues long. Only the CDR3 portion is preserved as DNA: 45 bases, with reading frame beginning at the first base. Collaborating institutions collected whole blood in K2EDTA tubes following their own protocols. For TCRbeta analysis, collaborators shipped samples as frozen whole blood, isolated PBMCs, or DNA extracted from either of those sample types. The immunoSEQ Assay, a bias-controlled multiplex PCR, was used to amplify TCRbeta CDR3 regions from genomic DNA. The authors' analysis ran thus. Within the assay, amplification of reference gene primers was used to estimate how many nucleated cells each sample contained. To quantify the absolute abundance of each unique TCRbeta CDR3 rearrangement, sequence reads were collapsed and filtered. Productive Simpson clonality was computed per sample as the square root of Simpson's diversity index over productive rearrangements. What TCRdb holds here is the immuneACCESS table cut down to in-frame rearrangements. Part of the clones is not present; checked against another copy, under half of the missing clones reflect an unresolved V gene, and the others are unexplained. Clone size and V and J calls were adopted from that table, with D and trimming inferred from the DNA. The sample data list 60,000 to 80,000 clones, and almost 85% of these were observed just once. The ten most abundant clones make up around 8% of the sample.

This receptor was identified in a man aged 50 or older with active COVID-19. Input material: peripheral blood. The chain is encoded by TRBV14 joined to TRBJ2-7, and 12 bases in between align with TRBD2. The CDR3 reads as follows: CASSPLAGGTYEQYF. The nucleotide sequence is TGTGCCAGCAGCCCCCTAGCGGGAGGGACCTACGAGCAGTACTTC.